Listed here are 28 T cell receptor beta chains from one sample, sequenced in a study of T cells in tuberculosis. The method was immunoSEQ multiplex PCR; TCRdb's version includes in-frame clones alone and lacks a portion of them. Among some 47,000 clones, about 95% were seen once, and the ten largest hold roughly 6.9%. The source material was PBMCs. These receptors were collected from a donor aged 10 to 29 with latent tuberculosis or without tuberculosis infection.

This clone was picked up a small number of times. This chain joins TRBV15 and TRBJ1-1; 7 nucleotides match TRBD1. CDR1 is LNHNV and CDR2 is YYDKDF in the germline V gene (reference sequence). V gave up 5 bases and J gave up 4 bases; unmatched junction bases: 4. CDR3 length: 13 residues. Here the CDR3 DNA reads TGTGCCACCAGCGACAGGGAAGGCACTGAAGCTTTCTTT. Protein product: CATSDREGTEAFF.

This chain uses TRBV27 with TRBJ2-1; TRBD2 agrees at 9 bases. J gave up 4 bases and V 2 bases, and 3 bases lay outside the gene matches. The CDR3 has 15 amino acids. CDR1 and CDR2 from the germline V gene are MNHEY and SMNVEV (reference sequence). CDR3 coding DNA: TGTGCCAGCAGTTTAGAGCGGGAGGATTACAATGAGCAGTTCTTC. As protein: CASSLEREDYNEQFF.

This clone has a single count. CDR3 DNA: TGTGCCATCAGTGAGTCTGGGACAGAAAACATTCAGTACTTC. It codes for CAISESGTENIQYF. The chain combines TRBV10-3 with TRBJ2-4; 7 bases are shared with TRBD1. Germline CDR1 and CDR2: ENHRY and SYGVKD. This CDR3 has 14 amino acids. The ends lost 0 bases at V and 5 bases at J; junction bases unmatched: 1.

The genes are TRBV27 and TRBJ2-1, with D possibly matching TRBD2 (6 bases). Germline V CDR1 and CDR2: MNHEY, SMNVEV (reference sequence). There are 16 residues in the CDR3. V was shortened by 7 bases and J by 3 bases, with 19 bases between the two germline ends. The CDR3 protein is CASTQAWEAGYNEQFF. The DNA for the CDR3 is TGTGCCAGCACCCAAGCTTGGGAGGCGGGCTACAATGAGCAGTTCTTC.

CDR3: CASSLGQSIYGYTF. The CDR3 coding sequence is TGTGCCAGCAGCCTAGGACAGAGTATCTATGGCTACACCTTC. V gene TRBV7-2 combines with J gene TRBJ1-2; D may be TRBD1 (6 bases). V lost 5 bases, J lost 4 bases, and 14 bases lay in between. The CDR3 length is 14 residues. Germline V gene sequence: CDR1 SGHTA, CDR2 FQGNSA. Drawing the rest from reference TRBV7-2 and TRBJ1-2, the complete variable domain is GAGVSQSPSNKVTEKGKDVELRCDPISGHTALYWYRQSLGQGLEFLIYFQGNSAPDKSGLPSDRFSAERTGGSVSTLTIQRTQQEDSAVYLCASSLGQSIYGYTFGSGTRLTVV.

The V and J genes are TRBV6-5 and TRBJ1-1, with 11 bases fitting TRBD1. Germline V gene lookup returns CDR1 MNHEY and CDR2 SVGAGI. After removal of 2 bases from V and 7 bases from J, the junction contained 9 bases not matched to a gene. The CDR3 is made up of 16 amino acids. As DNA, the CDR3 is TGTGCCAGCAGTTACGGGACAGGGGGAGTAACTGGTGAAGCTTTCTTT. Protein: CASSYGTGGVTGEAFF.

This rearrangement joins TRBV27 to TRBJ1-3; D is possibly TRBD1 (6 bases). The V gene's germline CDR1 is MNHEY and CDR2 SMNVEV (reference sequence). Trimming stripped 4 bases from V and 4 bases from J, with 14 bases between. This CDR3 has 15 residues. CDR3 in DNA: TGTGCCAGCAGTTCCACCGGACAGCGAGGAAACACCATATATTTT. Translation: CASSSTGQRGNTIYF.

This clone was found once. This chain connects TRBV27 to TRBJ1-2; 7 positions match TRBD1. CDR3 size: 15 residues. Germline trimming cut 5 bases from V and 1 base from J; bases unmatched to any gene: 7. Looked up from germline, CDR1 is MNHEY and CDR2 is SMNVEV (reference sequence). The CDR3: CASSRQGTDNYGYTF. CDR3 nucleotide sequence: TGTGCCAGCAGTCGACAGGGTACGGATAACTATGGCTACACCTTC.

The CDR3 bases are TGTGCCAGCAGCCCCGACACCTACGAGCAGTACTTC. It encodes CASSPDTYEQYF. The V gene is TRBV7-6, the J gene TRBJ2-7; D call uncertain. The CDR3 is 12 amino acids. The V end was cut by 5 bases, the J end by 2 bases, with 7 bases between. The V gene's germline CDR1 is SGHVS and CDR2 FNYEAQ. Full variable domain (rest looked up from reference TRBV7-6 and TRBJ2-7): GAGVSQSPRYKVTKRGQDVALRCDPISGHVSLYWYRQALGQGPEFLTYFNYEAQQDKSGLPNDRFSAERPEGSISTLTIQRTEQRDSAMYRCASSPDTYEQYFGPGTRLTVT.

The J gene is TRBJ2-3, the V gene TRBV6-1, with a possible D match to TRBD2 (7 bases). This CDR3 comprises 13 residues. Trimming removed 10 bases at V and 1 base at J, with 12 bases between. Germline CDR1 and CDR2: MNHNS and SASEGT. CDR3 in DNA: TGTGCCACTAAGGGGGGGGGCACAGATACGCAGTATTTT. Translating it yields CATKGGGTDTQYF.

The rearrangement links TRBV6-4 to TRBJ1-6, with 7 bases aligning to TRBD1. CDR3 length: 14 residues. Germline loops: CDR1 MRHNA, CDR2 SNTAGT. Losses at the gene ends were 4 bases for V and 7 bases for J; bases not matched to a gene: 4. The CDR3 spells CASSAGTDNSPLHF. CDR3 DNA sequence: TGTGCCAGCAGTGCCGGGACAGACAATTCACCCCTCCACTTT.

In the case of this clone: The junction does not match germline at one end; this may be a read error. The V gene is TRBV23-1, the J gene TRBJ1-5, with a possible D match to TRBD1 (6 bases). TRBV23-1 is annotated as an ORF whose role is uncertain. This CDR3 region has 13 residues. CDR3 sequence: CASSHPRPGHDYF. In DNA, the CDR3 is TGCGCCAGCAGTCACCCCCGGCCGGGACACGACTATTTT.

The chain couples TRBV5-1 to TRBJ1-1; the D gene is possibly TRBD1 (6 bases). V gave up 1 base and J gave up 0 bases, with 13 bases separating them. CDR3 length equals 16 residues. CDR1 is SGHRS, CDR2 YFSETQ, per germline. Here the CDR3 DNA reads TGCGCCAGCAGCTTGTACGTAGGGGGAATGAACACTGAAGCTTTCTTT. This gives the protein CASSLYVGGMNTEAFF.

This sequence joins TRBV1 and TRBJ2-7; TRBD1 is taken as the D call from the table, unchecked against the DNA. TRBV1 is annotated as a pseudogene. There are 16 residues in the CDR3. The CDR3 here is CTSSITGAASSYEQYF. The CDR3 region has the DNA TGCACCAGCAGCATTACAGGGGCCGCTAGCTCCTACGAGCAGTACTTC.

The chain has TRBV12-5 and TRBJ1-5; 8 bases line up with TRBD1. The V gene end was trimmed by 4 bases and the J gene end by 3 bases; junction bases not matched to a gene: 11. The germline CDR1 and CDR2 sequences are LGHNT and FRNRAP. The CDR3 is 17 amino acids. The CDR3 here is CASGSNPRGQDNQPQHF. The CDR3 DNA reads TGTGCTAGTGGTTCCAACCCCAGGGGGCAGGACAATCAGCCCCAGCATTTT.

The chain links TRBV27 to TRBJ2-3; 12 bases align to TRBD2. The CDR3 totals 17 residues. Trimming removed 5 bases from V and 2 bases from J; junction bases left unmatched: 8. CDR1 and CDR2 from the germline V gene are MNHEY and SMNVEV (reference sequence). For the CDR3, the DNA is TGTGCCAGCAGTCCAATGACTAGCGGGAGACACACAGATACGCAGTATTTT. Translation gives CASSPMTSGRHTDTQYF.

The chain uses TRBV7-2 and TRBJ1-1; D is ambiguous. The germline V gene encodes CDR1 SGHTA and CDR2 FQGNSA. This CDR3 has 14 residues. The ends were cut back, 5 bases at V and 11 bases at J, with 21 bases in the middle. CDR3 DNA sequence: TGTGCCAGCAGCCCTTCGCAGGCGACAATCTACGCTTTCTTT. Translation gives CASSPSQATIYAFF.

The chain carries TRBV5-5 and TRBJ2-2; 7 positions match TRBD1. Germline CDR1 reads SGHKS; CDR2 reads YYEKEE (reference sequence). Trimming took 0 bases from V and 4 from J; bases not matched to a gene: 12. CDR3 size: 18 residues. DNA of the CDR3: TGTGCCAGCAGCTTGGTTTGGTCGGCAGGGGGTATCACCGGGGAGCTGTTTTTT. Translated: CASSLVWSAGGITGELFF. The variable domain in full, with the rest retrieved from reference TRBV5-5 and TRBJ2-2, is DAGVTQSPTHLIKTRGQQVTLRCSPISGHKSVSWYQQVLGQGPQFIFQYYEKEERGRGNFPDRFSARQFPNYSSELNVNALLLGDSALYLCASSLVWSAGGITGELFFGEGSRLTVL.

J is TRBJ2-1 and V is TRBV5-6; D not certain. The CDR3 loop spans 11 amino acids. Germline V gene data show CDR1 as SGHDT and CDR2 as YYEEEE. V was shortened by 6 bases and J by 9 bases, with 10 bases between the two germline ends. The DNA for the CDR3 is TGTGCCAGCACCCTTAACGGTGAGCAGTTCTTC. Its translation: CASTLNGEQFF.

This rearrangement joins TRBV7-8 to TRBJ1-1; D unresolved. CDR3 length: 16 residues. Trimming took off 4 bases at V and 2 bases at J, with 17 bases between the two ends. Germline-derived CDR1 and CDR2 are SGHVS and FQNEAQ. The CDR3 region is CASSSAGFTVNTEAFF. DNA of the CDR3: TGTGCCAGCAGCTCGGCTGGGTTCACAGTCAACACTGAAGCTTTCTTT.

The V and J genes are TRBV11-3 and TRBJ2-5; tentative D call: TRBD1 (6 bases). This CDR3 contains 13 residues. V gave up 5 bases and J gave up 3 bases, with 10 bases separating them. CDR1 is SGHNT, CDR2 YENEEA, per germline. The chain's CDR3 is CASSKRDKETQYF. CDR3 nucleotide sequence: TGTGCCAGCAGCAAAAGGGACAAAGAGACCCAGTACTTC.

The chain links TRBV28 to TRBJ2-1, with D hard to call. Trimming stripped 6 bases from V and 9 bases from J, with 15 bases between. Germline CDR1 reads MDHEN; CDR2 reads SYDVKM. The CDR3 is 13 residues long. The CDR3 nucleotides read TGTGCCAGCAGAACAGCCAGCACGTCTGAGCAGTTCTTC. Translating gives CASRTASTSEQFF.

V and J are TRBV5-1 and TRBJ2-1; 9 bases map to TRBD1. Germline CDR1 and CDR2: SGHRS and YFSETQ. The V and J ends lost 6 bases and 6 bases, in that order; junction bases with no gene match: 7. This CDR3 comprises 14 residues. The CDR3 sequence is CASTTGTGSNEQFF. The CDR3 DNA follows: TGCGCCAGCACAACCGGGACAGGGAGCAATGAGCAGTTCTTC.

The V gene is TRBV12-5, the J gene TRBJ2-5, with TRBD2 identical over 12 bases. This CDR3 is 17 amino acids long. The V and J ends lost 7 bases and 5 bases, in that order; junction bases with no gene match: 14. Germline CDR1 reads LGHNT; CDR2 reads FRNRAP. The CDR3 loop is CASAHSTSGRVGETQYF. The DNA of the CDR3 is TGTGCTAGTGCCCACTCGACTAGCGGGAGAGTTGGTGAGACCCAGTACTTC. Full variable domain (rest looked up from reference TRBV12-5 and TRBJ2-5): DARVTQTPRHKVTEMGQEVTMRCQPILGHNTVFWYRQTMMQGLELLAYFRNRAPLDDSGMPKDRFSAEMPDATLATLKIQPSEPRDSAVYFCASAHSTSGRVGETQYFGPGTRLLVL.

This chain links TRBV4-1 with TRBJ2-3; TRBD2 aligns across 8 bases. This CDR3 is 17 amino acids long. Losses at the gene ends were 0 bases for V and 0 bases for J; bases not matched to a gene: 5. Germline CDR1 is MGHRA and CDR2 is YSYEKL. In DNA, the CDR3 is TGCGCCAGCAGCCAAGAGGGTAGCGGGGCTAGCACAGATACGCAGTATTTT. Translation: CASSQEGSGASTDTQYF.

The chain combines TRBV6-5 with TRBJ2-5, with TRBD2 matching 11 bases. This CDR3 has 15 residues. J lost 5 bases, V lost 8 bases, and 10 bases had no gene match. Looked up from germline, CDR1 is MNHEY and CDR2 is SVGAGI. CDR3 nucleotides: TGTGCCAGCCAGGGACTAGCGGCCTTTTGGGAGACCCAGTACTTC. It specifies CASQGLAAFWETQYF.

The sample holds one count of this clone. This chain connects TRBV11-2 to TRBJ1-1; D unresolved. With 0 bases removed from V and 0 bases from J, the gap between germline ends came to 11 bases. The CDR3 has 16 residues. Germline CDR1 SGHAT, CDR2 FQNNGV. The CDR3 DNA sequence: TGTGCCAGCAGCTTAGATTCTTACGGGGTGAACACTGAAGCTTTCTTT. Translating it yields CASSLDSYGVNTEAFF.

The chain carries TRBV10-1 and TRBJ2-4; the match to TRBD1 covers 7 bases. The CDR3 covers 18 residues. Looked up from germline, CDR1 is WNHNN and CDR2 is SYGVQD (reference sequence). The V gene end was trimmed by 0 bases and the J gene end by 0 bases; junction bases not matched to a gene: 8. CDR3 loop: CASSESTGTALAKNIQYF. The CDR3 region has the DNA TGCGCCAGCAGTGAGTCAACGGGGACAGCTTTAGCCAAAAACATTCAGTACTTC.